Included here is one T cell receptor beta chain sequence, with context. These data belong to a study of blood T cell repertoires in COVID-19. Original methodology: Estimation of nucleated cell counts was performed using reference gene primer amplification. The protocol was immunoSEQ multiplex PCR, while the TCRdb copy is restricted to in-frame clones and leaves out a portion. V and J calls and clone size are those listed in that table; D and trimming were worked out from the DNA. The sample has hundreds of thousands of clones, around 90% seen once. Ages ranged from about 18 to 100 years, with residence in about 23 US areas. Donors were grouped by their self-reported clinical history. The germline V gene encodes CDR1 ENHRY and CDR2 SYGVKD. After removal of 4 bases from V and 7 bases from J, the junction contained 4 bases not matched to a gene. This CDR3 is 13 amino acids long.

The V and J genes are TRBV10-3 and TRBJ1-5; 7 positions match TRBD1. The receptor comes from a woman between 18 and 29 years old with acute COVID-19. Source material: PBMCs or T cells enriched from blood (not recorded which). As DNA, the CDR3 is TGTGCCATCAGTGCGACAGGGCGGCAGCCCCAGCATTTT. Translation: CAISATGRQPQHF.